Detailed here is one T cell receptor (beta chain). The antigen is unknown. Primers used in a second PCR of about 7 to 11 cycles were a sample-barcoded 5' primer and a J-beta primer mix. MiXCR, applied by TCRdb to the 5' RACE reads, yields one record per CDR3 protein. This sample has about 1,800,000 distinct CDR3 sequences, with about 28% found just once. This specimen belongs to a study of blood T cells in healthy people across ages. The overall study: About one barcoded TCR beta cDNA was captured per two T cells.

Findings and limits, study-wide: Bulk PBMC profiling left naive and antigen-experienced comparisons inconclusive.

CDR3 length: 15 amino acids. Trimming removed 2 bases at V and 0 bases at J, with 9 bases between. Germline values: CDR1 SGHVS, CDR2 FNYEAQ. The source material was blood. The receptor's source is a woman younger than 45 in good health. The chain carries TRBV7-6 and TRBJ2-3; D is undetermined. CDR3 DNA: TGTGCCAGCAGCTTATGGACCGCTAGCACAGATACGCAGTATTTT. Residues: CASSLWTASTDTQYF.